The rows below give T cell receptor beta chains drawn from one sample of a study of blood T cell repertoires in COVID-19. Method: immunoSEQ multiplex PCR; TCRdb's copy keeps in-frame clones and lacks some. The top ten clones hold approximately 12% of a sample with 100,000 to 150,000 clones, roughly 80% of them seen once. Sequenced input: peripheral blood. These TCRs come from a woman aged 25 to 39 who had recovered from COVID-19. Each CDR3 is given with its conserved first and last residue. D genes are given only for firm matches. Rows may omit the clone size; those that give it use once, few, many or a size class.

TRBJ1-5	TRBV12-3/TRBV12-4	many	.	TGTGCCAGCAGTTTAATAGGGAGTCAGCCCCAGCATTTT	CASSLIGSQPQHF
TRBJ2-7	TRBV13	.	.	TGTGCCAGCAGCTTTTTGGCCAGCTCCTACGAGCAGTACTTC	CASSFLASSYEQYF
TRBJ2-2	TRBV3-1/TRBV3-2	few	TRBD1	TGTGCCAGCAGACTCGGACAGGGAGGCGGGGAGCTGTTTTTT	CASRLGQGGGELFF
TRBJ2-3	TRBV5-1	.	.	TGCGCCAGCAGCATTAGGAGCGCAGATACGCAGTATTTT	CASSIRSADTQYF
TRBJ1-5	TRBV11-2	few	.	TGTGCCAGCAGCTTCGGTCAGGGTTTTAGGCAGCCCCAGCATTTT	CASSFGQGFRQPQHF
TRBJ1-1	TRBV12-5	.	TRBD1	TGTGCTAGTGGTTTGTTGTTAGGACAGGGGGCTACTGAAGCTTTCTTT	CASGLLLGQGATEAFF
TRBJ1-2	TRBV24-1	.	.	TGTGCCACCAGTGACGACAGTGGCTACACCTTC	CATSDDSGYTF
TRBJ1-2	TRBV6-6	.	.	TGTGCCAGCATCAAACCCGAACTAGACGGAAACTATGGCTACACCTTC	CASIKPELDGNYGYTF
TRBJ1-6	TRBV5-1	.	.	TGCGCCAGCAGCTCCAAACTGCAGGATTCACCCCTCCACTTT	CASSSKLQDSPLHF
TRBJ2-7	TRBV7-8	.	TRBD2	TGTGCCAGCAGCCTTTTTACTAGCGGGAGGTTTACCTACGAGCAGTACTTC	CASSLFTSGRFTYEQYF
TRBJ2-3	TRBV10-2	once	.	TGCGCCAGCAGTGAGTGGCGGGGCACAGATACGCAGTATTTT	CASSEWRGTDTQYF
TRBJ1-5	TRBV3-1/TRBV3-2	.	.	TGTGCCAGCAGCCAGGCAGGGTATCAGCCCCAGCATTTT	CASSQAGYQPQHF
TRBJ1-5	TRBV2	.	.	TGTGCCAGCAGTGAAGGACAGAACAATCAGCCCCAGCATTTT	CASSEGQNNQPQHF
TRBJ2-5	TRBV13	.	.	TGTGCCAGCAGCCGAACCGGCAGGGACTTCCAAGAGACCCAGTACTTC	CASSRTGRDFQETQYF
TRBJ2-7	TRBV6-4	.	TRBD2	TGTGCCAGCAGTGACCCTAGCGGGAAGAGATGGGGCCCCTACGAGCAGTACTTC	CASSDPSGKRWGPYEQYF
TRBJ2-2	TRBV6-5	.	.	TGTGCCAGCAATCGACTTTCCAACACCGGGGAGCTGTTTTTT	CASNRLSNTGELFF
TRBJ2-3	TRBV5-4	.	TRBD2	TGTGCCAGCAGCTTCGGACTAGCGGGAGCCCGCACAGATACGCAGTATTTT	CASSFGLAGARTDTQYF
TRBJ2-4	TRBV3-1/TRBV3-2	.	TRBD1	TGTGCCAGCAGCCAAGCGGACAGGGGGTCCAAAAACATTCAGTACTTC	CASSQADRGSKNIQYF
TRBJ1-5	TRBV6-5	.	.	TGTGCCAGCAGCCAGGTCGACAATCAGCCCCAGCATTTT	CASSQVDNQPQHF
TRBJ1-6	TRBV18	.	.	TGTGCCAGCTCCCCCTCTGGGACACCAGGATCACCCCTCCACTTT	CASSPSGTPGSPLHF
TRBJ2-7	TRBV18	.	.	TGTGCCAGCTCCCCCGGGACTCAGTCCTACGAGCAGTACTTC	CASSPGTQSYEQYF
TRBJ2-7	TRBV5-1	once	.	TGCGCCAGCAGCTTGGGGAATCTGGGGACTCTAGCCTACGAGCAGTACTTC	CASSLGNLGTLAYEQYF
TRBJ2-1	TRBV5-1	.	.	TGCGCCAGCAGCTTGACCGGAGGGCTAAACTACAATGAGCAGTTCTTC	CASSLTGGLNYNEQFF
TRBJ2-7	TRBV28	.	TRBD2	TGTGCCAGCAGTACTAGGGAGGGATCCTACGAGCAGTACTTC	CASSTREGSYEQYF
TRBJ1-4	TRBV5-1	.	TRBD1	TGCGCCAGCAGCTCCCTGACAGGGCCTAATGAAAAACTGTTTTTT	CASSSLTGPNEKLFF
TRBJ2-7	TRBV6-5	.	.	TGTGCCAGCAGTTATGGCAGGGGAACCTACGAGCAGTACTTC	CASSYGRGTYEQYF